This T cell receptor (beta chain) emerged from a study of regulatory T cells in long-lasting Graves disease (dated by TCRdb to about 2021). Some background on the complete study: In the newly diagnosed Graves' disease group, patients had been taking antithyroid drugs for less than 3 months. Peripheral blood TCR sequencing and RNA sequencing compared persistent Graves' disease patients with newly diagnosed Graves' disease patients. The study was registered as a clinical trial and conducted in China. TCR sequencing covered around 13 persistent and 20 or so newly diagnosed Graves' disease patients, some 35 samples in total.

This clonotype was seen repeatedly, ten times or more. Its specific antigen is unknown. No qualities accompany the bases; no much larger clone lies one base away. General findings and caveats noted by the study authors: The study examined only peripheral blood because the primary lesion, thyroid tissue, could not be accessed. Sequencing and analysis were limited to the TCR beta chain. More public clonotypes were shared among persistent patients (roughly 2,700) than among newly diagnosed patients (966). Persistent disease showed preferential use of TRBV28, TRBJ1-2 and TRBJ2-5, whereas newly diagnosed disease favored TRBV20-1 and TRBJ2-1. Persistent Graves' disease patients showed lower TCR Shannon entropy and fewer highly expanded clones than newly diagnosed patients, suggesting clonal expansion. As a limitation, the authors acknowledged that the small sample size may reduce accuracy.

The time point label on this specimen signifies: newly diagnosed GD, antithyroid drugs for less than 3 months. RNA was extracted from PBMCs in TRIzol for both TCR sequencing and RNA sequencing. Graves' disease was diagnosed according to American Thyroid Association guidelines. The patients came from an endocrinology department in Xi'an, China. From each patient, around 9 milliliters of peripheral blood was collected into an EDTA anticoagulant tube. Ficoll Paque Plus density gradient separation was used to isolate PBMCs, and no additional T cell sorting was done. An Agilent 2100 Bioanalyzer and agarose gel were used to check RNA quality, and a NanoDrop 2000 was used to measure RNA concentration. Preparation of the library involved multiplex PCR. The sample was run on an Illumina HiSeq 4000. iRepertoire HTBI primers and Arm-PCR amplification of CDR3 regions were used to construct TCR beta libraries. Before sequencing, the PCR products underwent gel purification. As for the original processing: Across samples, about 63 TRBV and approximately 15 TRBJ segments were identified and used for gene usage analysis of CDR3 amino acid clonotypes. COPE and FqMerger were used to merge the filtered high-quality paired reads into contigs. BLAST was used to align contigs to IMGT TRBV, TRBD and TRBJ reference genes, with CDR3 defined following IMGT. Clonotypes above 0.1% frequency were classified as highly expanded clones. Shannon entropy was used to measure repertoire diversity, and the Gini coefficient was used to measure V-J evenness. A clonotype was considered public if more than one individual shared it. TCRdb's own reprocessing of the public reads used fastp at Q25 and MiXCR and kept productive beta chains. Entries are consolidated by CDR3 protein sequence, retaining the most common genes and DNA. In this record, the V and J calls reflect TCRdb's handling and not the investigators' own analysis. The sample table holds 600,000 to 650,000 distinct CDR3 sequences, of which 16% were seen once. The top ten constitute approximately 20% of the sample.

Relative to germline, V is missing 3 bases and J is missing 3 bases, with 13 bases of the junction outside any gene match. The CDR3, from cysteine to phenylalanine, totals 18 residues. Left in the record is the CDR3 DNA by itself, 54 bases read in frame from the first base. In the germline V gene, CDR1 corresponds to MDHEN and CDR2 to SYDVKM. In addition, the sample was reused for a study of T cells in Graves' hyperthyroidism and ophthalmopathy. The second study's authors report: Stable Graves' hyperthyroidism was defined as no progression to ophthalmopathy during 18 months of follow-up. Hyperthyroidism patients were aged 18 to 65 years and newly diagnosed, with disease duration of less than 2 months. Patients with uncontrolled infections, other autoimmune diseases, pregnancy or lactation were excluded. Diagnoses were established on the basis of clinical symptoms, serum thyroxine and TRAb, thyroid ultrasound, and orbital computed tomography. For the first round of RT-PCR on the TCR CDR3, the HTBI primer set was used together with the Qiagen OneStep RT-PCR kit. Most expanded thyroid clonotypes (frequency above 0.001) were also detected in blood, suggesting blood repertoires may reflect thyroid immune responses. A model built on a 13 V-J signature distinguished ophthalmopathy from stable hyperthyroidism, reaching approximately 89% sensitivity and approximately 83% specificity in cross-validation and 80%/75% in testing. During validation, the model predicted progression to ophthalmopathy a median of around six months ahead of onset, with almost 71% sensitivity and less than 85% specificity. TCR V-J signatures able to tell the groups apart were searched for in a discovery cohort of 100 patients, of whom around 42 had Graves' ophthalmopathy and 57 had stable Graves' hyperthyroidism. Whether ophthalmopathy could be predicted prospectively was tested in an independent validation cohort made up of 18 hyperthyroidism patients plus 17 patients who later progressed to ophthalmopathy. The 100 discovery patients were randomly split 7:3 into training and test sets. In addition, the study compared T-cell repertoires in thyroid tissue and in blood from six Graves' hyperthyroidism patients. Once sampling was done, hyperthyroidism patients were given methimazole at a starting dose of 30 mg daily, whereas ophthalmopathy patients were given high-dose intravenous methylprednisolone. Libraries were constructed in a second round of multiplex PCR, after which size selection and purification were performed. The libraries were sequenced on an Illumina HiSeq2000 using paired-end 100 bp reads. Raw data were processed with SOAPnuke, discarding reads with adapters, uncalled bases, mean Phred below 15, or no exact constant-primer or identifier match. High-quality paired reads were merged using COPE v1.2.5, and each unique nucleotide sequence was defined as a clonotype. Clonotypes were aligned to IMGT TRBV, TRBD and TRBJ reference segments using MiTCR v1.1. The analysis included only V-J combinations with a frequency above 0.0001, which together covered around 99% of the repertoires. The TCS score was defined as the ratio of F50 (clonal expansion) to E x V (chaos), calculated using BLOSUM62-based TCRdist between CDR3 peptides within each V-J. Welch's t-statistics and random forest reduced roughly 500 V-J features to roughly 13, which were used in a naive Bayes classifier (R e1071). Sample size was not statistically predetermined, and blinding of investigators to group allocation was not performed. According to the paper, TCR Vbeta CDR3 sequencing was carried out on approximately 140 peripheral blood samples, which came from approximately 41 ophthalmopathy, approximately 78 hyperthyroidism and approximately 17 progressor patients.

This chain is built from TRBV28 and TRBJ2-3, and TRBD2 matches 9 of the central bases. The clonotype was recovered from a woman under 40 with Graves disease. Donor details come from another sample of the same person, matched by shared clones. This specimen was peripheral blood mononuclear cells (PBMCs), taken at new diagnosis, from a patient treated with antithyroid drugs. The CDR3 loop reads CASSFLGRGRASTDTQYF. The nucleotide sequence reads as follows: TGTGCCAGCAGTTTTCTTGGACGCGGGAGGGCCAGTACAGATACGCAGTATTTT.